This TCR beta chain was documented in a study of T cell responses to AZD1222 COVID-19 vaccine. Broader study findings: With two AZD1222 doses given, Spike-specific TCR breadth and depth both rose. Among those given AZD1222, only six or seven were seropositive at baseline.

Turning to this clone: The antigen is undetermined.

CDR3 length: 18 residues. Germline V gene data show CDR1 as LGHNT and CDR2 as FRNRAP. V gave up 6 bases and J gave up 6 bases; unmatched junction bases: 11. TCRdb's table, derived via immunoSEQ multiplex PCR, lists solely in-frame clones and lacks some. The table records 120,000 or so clones, about 90% of them present only once. The sequence derives from an adult in good health. The V gene is TRBV12-5, the J gene TRBJ2-2, with TRBD2 identical over 15 bases. The specimen was peripheral blood, collected on day 0 of MenACWY control vaccination. In nucleotides, the CDR3 is TGTGCTAGTGGGATAACCGGGACTAGCGGGAGGCGCGCCGGGGAGCTGTTTTTT. Amino acid sequence: CASGITGTSGRRAGELFF. The full variable domain, rest sourced from reference TRBV12-5 and TRBJ2-2, is DARVTQTPRHKVTEMGQEVTMRCQPILGHNTVFWYRQTMMQGLELLAYFRNRAPLDDSGMPKDRFSAEMPDATLATLKIQPSEPRDSAVYFCASGITGTSGRRAGELFFGEGSRLTVL.